A single sample is the source of the 17 T cell receptor beta chains below, sequenced in a study of blood T cell repertoires in COVID-19. The repertoire was sequenced with immunoSEQ multiplex PCR; TCRdb's copy has only in-frame clones and lacks some. The sample contains over 300,000 clones, about nine tenths of which appear only once. The sample consisted of PBMCs or T cells enriched from blood (not recorded which). Receptors were obtained from a woman between 18 and 30 years old who had recovered from COVID-19.

The gene calls are TRBV2 and TRBJ1-1; D is possibly TRBD1 (5 bases). Germline assignment: CDR1 SNHLY and CDR2 FYNNEI. CDR3 length equals 14 residues. The V end was cut by 6 bases, the J end by 3 bases, with 14 bases between. The CDR3 DNA is TGTGCCAGCAGGGGGGGAAGAGGGTACACTGAAGCTTTCTTT. Translation: CASRGGRGYTEAFF. The full variable domain, its missing parts supplied by reference TRBV2 and TRBJ1-1, is EPEVTQTPSHQVTQMGQEVILRCVPISNHLYFYWYRQILGQKVEFLVSFYNNEISEKSEIFDDQFSVERPDGSNFTLKIRSTKLEDSAMYFCASRGGRGYTEAFFGQGTRLTVV.

The V call is TRBV7-9, the J call TRBJ2-1; the match to TRBD2 covers 10 bases. Germline loops: CDR1 SEHNR, CDR2 FQNEAQ (reference sequence). V shed 5 bases and J 8 bases; nucleotides not matched to a gene: 9. This CDR3 comprises 15 residues. The CDR3 DNA is TGTGCCAGCAGCCCCCGGGGAGCGGGGGGGCATGAGCAGTTCTTC. Translated, it gives CASSPRGAGGHEQFF.

This chain links TRBV7-2 with TRBJ2-4; 7 bases agree with TRBD1. The CDR3 has 14 residues. Germline V CDR1 and CDR2: SGHTA, FQGNSA. The V and J ends lost 1 base and 7 bases, in that order; junction bases with no gene match: 4. The CDR3 sequence: CASSLGLGGNIQYF. DNA of the CDR3: TGTGCCAGCAGCTTAGGTCTAGGGGGCAACATTCAGTACTTC.

The J gene is TRBJ2-5, the V gene TRBV7-8, with 7 nucleotides matching TRBD2. The J segment lost 1 base and the V segment lost 5 bases, leaving 1 base of the junction unmatched. The CDR3 consists of 13 residues. Germline CDR1 SGHVS, CDR2 FQNEAQ. CDR3 region: CASSRTSQETQYF. CDR3 in DNA: TGTGCCAGCAGCCGGACTAGCCAAGAGACCCAGTACTTC.

The genes are TRBV3-1 (or the pseudogene TRBV3-2) and TRBJ1-2; D is ambiguous. The CDR3 runs 14 residues. CDR1 and CDR2 from the germline V gene are LGHDT and YNNKEL (reference sequence). The V gene lost 0 bases and the J gene lost 3 bases, with 8 bases spanning the gap. The CDR3 loop is CASSQDAGYYGYTF. As DNA, the CDR3 is TGTGCCAGCAGCCAAGACGCGGGGTACTATGGCTACACCTTC.

The V gene is TRBV28, the J gene TRBJ1-5; unclear D gene. Germline V gene sequence: CDR1 MDHEN, CDR2 SYDVKM. The CDR3 extends over 14 amino acids. Trimming pared 7 bases from V and 5 bases from J, leaving 15 bases between. CDR3 sequence reads: CASTHIEGYQPQHF. In DNA, the CDR3 is TGTGCCAGCACCCACATCGAGGGATATCAGCCCCAGCATTTT.

With regard to this clone: Other DNA variants within this sample encode the same CDR3. CDR3 coding DNA: TGTGCCAGCTCACCCACAGGGGATTATGGCTACACCTTC. This gives the protein CASSPTGDYGYTF. This chain joins TRBV18 and TRBJ1-2; 7 nucleotides align to TRBD1. Per germline, CDR1 KGHSH and CDR2 LQKENI. Germline trimming cut 3 bases from V and 5 bases from J; bases unmatched to any gene: 3. The CDR3 runs to 13 residues.

The J gene is TRBJ1-5, the V gene TRBV28; D is unresolved. Per the germline V gene, CDR1 is MDHEN and CDR2 is SYDVKM. The CDR3 has 12 residues. V shed 10 bases and J shed 3 bases, with 10 bases lying between them. The CDR3 DNA sequence: TGTGCCACCCGGGATTACAATCAGCCCCAGCATTTT. It specifies CATRDYNQPQHF.

This sequence joins TRBV4-1 and TRBJ1-4; D possibly corresponds to TRBD1 (6 bases). CDR3 length equals 15 residues. CDR1 and CDR2 (germline): MGHRA, YSYEKL. Trimming cost V 3 bases and J 11 bases, with 19 bases left between them. The CDR3 loop is CASSQELPRGAKLFF. CDR3 in DNA: TGCGCCAGCAGCCAGGAGCTCCCCAGGGGCGCTAAACTGTTTTTT.

The chain employs TRBV7-2 and TRBJ2-2; D not certain. Trimming cost V 5 bases and J 3 bases, with 16 bases left between them. The CDR3 spans 16 residues. Germline V gene lookup returns CDR1 SGHTA and CDR2 FQGNSA. In nucleotides, the CDR3 is TGTGCCAGCAGCCACATCCACCCCGTGGACACCGGGGAGCTGTTTTTT. It yields the protein CASSHIHPVDTGELFF.

The V call is TRBV27, the J call TRBJ1-1; 7 positions agree with TRBD1. This CDR3 region has 15 residues. With V trimmed by 5 bases and J by 0 bases, 6 bases remained unmatched. Germline assignment: CDR1 MNHEY and CDR2 SMNVEV (reference sequence). Written as DNA, the CDR3 is TGTGCCAGCAGTCTCGCCGGGACAGTGAACACTGAAGCTTTCTTT. This codes for CASSLAGTVNTEAFF.

The J gene is TRBJ2-3, the V gene TRBV30; D uncertain. V was shortened by 3 bases and J by 0 bases, with 7 bases between the two germline ends. Per germline, CDR1 GTSNPN and CDR2 SVGIG (reference sequence). This CDR3 is 13 amino acids long. CDR3 loop: CAWSFTSTDTQYF. In DNA form, the CDR3 reads TGTGCCTGGAGCTTCACTAGCACAGATACGCAGTATTTT. Complete variable domain (other parts from reference TRBV30 and TRBJ2-3): SQTIHQWPATLVQPVGSPLSLECTVEGTSNPNLYWYRQAAGRGLQLLFYSVGIGQISSEVPQNLSASRPQDRQFILSSKKLLLSDSGFYLCAWSFTSTDTQYFGPGTRLTVL.

This rearrangement joins TRBV5-5 to TRBJ2-1, with D hard to call. The CDR3 has 15 residues. V lost 2 bases and J lost 6, with 15 bases in between. Germline V gives CDR1 SGHKS, CDR2 YYEKEE (reference sequence). CDR3: CASSFSTTDFNEQFF. CDR3 nucleotides: TGTGCCAGCAGCTTTAGCACTACGGATTTCAATGAGCAGTTCTTC.

This chain uses TRBV18 with TRBJ1-6, with D perhaps matching TRBD1 (5 bases). The V end lost 3 bases, the J end lost 10 bases, and 13 bases lay between the germline ends. The CDR3 extends over 14 amino acids. The germline V gene has CDR1 KGHSH and CDR2 LQKENI. The CDR3 spells CASSPQGEESPLHF. The CDR3 region has the DNA TGTGCCAGCTCACCCCAGGGTGAAGAGTCACCCCTCCACTTT.

The CDR3 nucleotides read TGTGCCAGCGGCCCGGGACAGGGGGCGAGGGGCTACACCTTC. Its protein product is CASGPGQGARGYTF. This rearrangement joins TRBV7-3 to TRBJ1-2, with 12 bases aligning to TRBD1. The CDR3 is 14 residues long. CDR1 and CDR2 (germline): SGHTA, FQGTGA. Losses at the gene ends were 8 bases for V and 8 bases for J; bases not matched to a gene: 9.

The V and J genes are TRBV11-2 and TRBJ2-2, with D perhaps matching TRBD2 (6 bases). Looked up from germline, CDR1 is SGHAT and CDR2 is FQNNGV. The length of the CDR3 is 13 residues. V dropped 2 bases and J dropped 7 bases, with 8 bases sitting between them. CDR3 bases: TGTGCCAGCAGCTTAAGGCGGGACGGGGAGCTGTTTTTT. The encoded protein is CASSLRRDGELFF.

V usage is TRBV27 and J usage is TRBJ1-3; 8 bases are shared with TRBD1. Germline CDR1 and CDR2: MNHEY and SMNVEV (reference sequence). The CDR3 consists of 16 residues. J lost 0 bases, V lost 5 bases, and 6 bases had no gene match. As DNA, the CDR3 is TGTGCCAGCAGTCTGACAGGGGCGAGCTCTGGAAACACCATATATTTT. Protein sequence: CASSLTGASSGNTIYF.